The next 12 T cell receptor beta chains were all read from a single sample in a study of T-cell reconstitution after alpha-beta-depleted transplantation in children. Unique molecular identifiers were built into the TCRbeta library. MiXCR, applied by TCRdb to the PCR reads, yields one record per CDR3 protein. The data show about 130,000 distinct CDR3 sequences, roughly 10% seen once. The input for sequencing was PBMCs, mostly from graft donor cells, taken 180 days after TCRalphabeta/CD19-depleted stem cell transplant. These receptors were taken from a girl under three years old who had a stem cell transplant for combined immunodeficiency, so the T cells may come from the graft donor.

The sample holds a few counts of this clonotype. The chain recombines TRBV7-2 with TRBJ2-2; D might be TRBD2 (6 bases). Germline V gene data show CDR1 as SGHTA and CDR2 as FQGNSA. V dropped 1 base and J dropped 0 bases, with 9 bases sitting between them. The CDR3 runs 16 residues. The CDR3 region is CASSLEGLSNTGELFF. The CDR3 DNA follows: TGTGCCAGCAGCTTAGAGGGACTCTCGAACACCGGGGAGCTGTTTTTT.

This clonotype was observed a few times. The CDR3 DNA is TGCGCCAGCAGCACTACGGGGTACAGCCTCTACGAGCAGTACTTC. Translation gives CASSTTGYSLYEQYF. The genes are TRBV5-1 and TRBJ2-7, with D perhaps TRBD2 (5 bases). V shed 4 bases and J shed 3 bases, with 17 bases lying between them. The CDR3 covers 15 residues. Germline V CDR1 and CDR2: SGHRS, YFSETQ.

The chain has TRBV12-3 or TRBV12-4 and TRBJ2-3; D could derive from TRBD1 or TRBD2 (7 bases each). The germline V and J ends were trimmed by 8 bases and 6 bases, with 9 bases remaining between them. The CDR3 runs to 11 residues. The CDR3 sequence: CASQGGDTQYF. CDR3 bases: TGTGCCAGCCAGGGGGGGGATACGCAGTATTTT.

This clonotype was observed a few times. CDR3 protein: CASSALQGGEQYF. CDR3 in DNA: TGTGCCAGCAGCGCCCTACAGGGAGGCGAGCAGTACTTC. The chain carries TRBV7-2 and TRBJ2-7; D assignment may be TRBD1 or TRBD2 (6 bases each). Germline CDR1 SGHTA, CDR2 FQGNSA. V dropped 5 bases and J dropped 6 bases, with 14 bases sitting between them. The CDR3 is 13 residues long.

The chain is built from TRBV3-1 and TRBJ2-7; D not certain. The length of the CDR3 is 11 residues. CDR1 and CDR2 from the germline V gene are LGHDT and YNNKEL (reference sequence). V was pared by 4 bases and J by 6 bases, with 7 bases between. CDR3 nucleotide sequence: TGTGCCAGCAGCCTTTACGGCGAGCAGTACTTC. This translates into CASSLYGEQYF.

Remarks on this clonotype: Relative to the germline gene, one junction end is altered; a read error may explain this. This chain connects TRBV5-1 to TRBJ2-5, with 7 bases identical to TRBD1. The germline gives CDR1 SGHRS, CDR2 YFSETQ. The CDR3 has 13 residues. The CDR3 sequence: CASSGTDQGTQYF. CDR3 nucleotides: TGCGCCAGCAGCGGGACAGATCAAGGGACCCAGTACTTC. Drawing the rest from reference TRBV5-1 and TRBJ2-5, the complete variable domain is KAGVTQTPRYLIKTRGQQVTLSCSPISGHRSVSWYQQTPGQGLQFLFEYFSETQRNKGNFPGRFSGRQFSNSRSEMNVSTLELGDSALYLCASSGTDQGTQYFGPGTRLLVL.

There are a few counts of this clonotype. The chain links TRBV20-1 to TRBJ2-1; the D is unclear. This CDR3 spans 14 amino acids. V was pared by 3 bases and J by 0 bases, with 9 bases between. The germline V gene has CDR1 DFQATT and CDR2 SNEGSKA (reference sequence). In DNA, the CDR3 is TGCAGTGCTAGCGCGACGAACTCCTACAATGAGCAGTTCTTC. It yields the protein CSASATNSYNEQFF.

V is TRBV5-1 and J is TRBJ2-7; D unresolved. V lost 0 bases and J lost 8, with 18 bases in between. The CDR3 consists of 15 residues. Germline CDR1 and CDR2: SGHRS and YFSETQ. CDR3 in amino acids: CASSLAVASPGQQYF. The CDR3 DNA follows: TGCGCCAGCAGCTTGGCTGTGGCTTCCCCTGGCCAGCAGTACTTC.

Turning to this clonotype: The junction differs from germline at one of its ends, possibly a read error. J is TRBJ1-1 and V is TRBV29-1; 10 nucleotides agree with TRBD1. This CDR3 spans 12 amino acids. Germline V gene sequence: CDR1 SQVTM, CDR2 ANQGSEA. DNA for the CDR3: TGCACCGTTGAACGGACAGGGGGTGAAGCTTTCTTT. Translating gives CTVERTGGEAFF.

This sequence joins TRBV20-1 and TRBJ2-3; 11 nucleotides agree with TRBD2. The CDR3 totals 14 residues. Trimming at V came to 4 bases and at J to 4 bases, leaving 4 bases not matched to a gene. From germline, CDR1 is DFQATT and CDR2 SNEGSKA (reference sequence). CDR3 bases: TGCAGTGCTACCCGACTAGCGGGGTCAGATACGCAGTATTTT. Translation gives CSATRLAGSDTQYF.

This clonotype was seen ten or more times. The chain couples TRBV7-3 to TRBJ2-5; 9 nucleotides line up with TRBD2. With 5 bases clipped from V and 4 bases from J, the junction kept 2 bases outside the gene matches. This CDR3 has 13 amino acids. CDR1 SGHTA and CDR2 FQGTGA come from the germline V gene. CDR3: CASSLSGGETQYF. CDR3 coding DNA: TGTGCCAGCAGCCTTAGCGGGGGAGAGACCCAGTACTTC.

The V and J genes are TRBV28 and TRBJ1-6; D is ambiguous. The CDR3 sequence is 13 residues long. In germline, CDR1 is MDHEN, CDR2 SYDVKM. V was pared by 5 bases and J by 7 bases, with 9 bases between. CDR3 protein: CASSLRANSPLHF. The DNA for the CDR3 is TGTGCCAGCAGTCTACGGGCAAATTCACCCCTCCACTTT.